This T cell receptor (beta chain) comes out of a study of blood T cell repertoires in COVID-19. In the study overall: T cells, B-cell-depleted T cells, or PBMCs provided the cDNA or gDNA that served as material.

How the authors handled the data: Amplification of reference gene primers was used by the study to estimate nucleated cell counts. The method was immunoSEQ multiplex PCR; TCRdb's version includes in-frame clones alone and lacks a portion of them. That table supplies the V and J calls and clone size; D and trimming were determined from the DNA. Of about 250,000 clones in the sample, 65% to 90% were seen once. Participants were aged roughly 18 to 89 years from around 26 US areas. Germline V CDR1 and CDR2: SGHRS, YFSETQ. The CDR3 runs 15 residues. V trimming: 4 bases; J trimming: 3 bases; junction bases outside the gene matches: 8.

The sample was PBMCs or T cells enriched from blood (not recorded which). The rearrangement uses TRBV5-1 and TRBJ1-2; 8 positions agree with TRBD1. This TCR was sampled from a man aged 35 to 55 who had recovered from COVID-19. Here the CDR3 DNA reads TGCGCCAGCAGCCACAGGGGGGGTAAGGACTATGGCTACACCTTC. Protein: CASSHRGGKDYGYTF.